Following are 26 T cell receptor beta chains from one sample sequenced in a study of Graves' ophthalmopathy and Graves' hyperthyroidism. RNA served as the template for amplifying TCR beta CDR3 regions. HTBI primers primed a first-round RT-PCR, and a second-round multiplex PCR followed. TCRdb used MiXCR to reprocess the multiplex PCR reads, holding one entry per CDR3 protein. The sample yields 260,000 or so distinct CDR3 sequences, around 50% seen once. Sequences were obtained from peripheral blood. Every receptor here comes from an adult man with Graves' ophthalmopathy.

This clonotype has a handful of counts. This chain links TRBV12-3 or TRBV12-4 with TRBJ1-1, with D perhaps TRBD1 (5 bases). CDR3 length equals 15 residues. V lost 4 bases to trimming and J lost 0 bases, with 12 bases between them. CDR3 protein: CASSYSGLLNTEAFF. DNA of the CDR3: TGTGCCAGCAGTTATTCGGGACTGCTGAACACTGAAGCTTTCTTT.

This clonotype was seen more than once but under ten times. The J gene is TRBJ1-3, the V gene TRBV11-2; 7 nucleotides align to TRBD1. Trimming took 5 bases from V and 0 from J; bases not matched to a gene: 4. In germline, CDR1 is SGHAT, CDR2 FQNNGV. CDR3 size: 15 residues. The CDR3 region has the DNA TGTGCCAGCAGCGGAGGGGGCATCTCTGGAAACACCATATATTTT. It specifies CASSGGGISGNTIYF.

The rearrangement uses TRBV6-6 and TRBJ1-1, with no clear D. Between the trimmed V and J ends, which lost 7 bases and 3 bases, there was a span of 27 bases. The CDR3 length is 18 residues. Per the germline V gene, CDR1 is MNHNY and CDR2 is SVGAGI (reference sequence). CDR3 in amino acids: CASTDFIRHKKVDTEAFF. The CDR3, as DNA: TGTGCCAGCACCGACTTTATTCGACATAAGAAGGTGGACACTGAAGCTTTCTTT.

This clonotype showed up many times. The chain recombines TRBV29-1 with TRBJ1-4; unclear D gene. V was shortened by 4 bases and J by 10 bases, with 10 bases between the two germline ends. Per germline, CDR1 SQVTM and CDR2 ANQGSEA. CDR3 length: 11 amino acids. The CDR3 nucleotides are TGCAGCGTTGGGGAGGGCCCAAAACTGTTTTTT. Translating it yields CSVGEGPKLFF.

V usage is TRBV7-9 and J usage is TRBJ2-2; a possible D gene is TRBD1 (5 bases). Trimming took 6 bases from V and 0 from J, leaving 11 bases between them. The length of the CDR3 is 15 residues. Germline loops: CDR1 SEHNR, CDR2 FQNEAQ (reference sequence). CDR3 sequence: CASRPRVANTGELFF. For the CDR3, the DNA is TGTGCCAGCAGGCCCAGGGTGGCGAACACCGGGGAGCTGTTTTTT.

At least ten counts were recorded for this clonotype. The chain is built from TRBV10-2 and TRBJ1-6, with no clear D. Germline V gene data show CDR1 as WSHSY and CDR2 as SAAADI. The CDR3 extends over 15 amino acids. The ends were cut back, 3 bases at V and 10 bases at J, with 16 bases in the middle. The CDR3 sequence is CASSEISREYSPLHF. The CDR3 nucleotides read TGCGCCAGCAGTGAAATTAGTAGGGAGTACTCACCCCTCCACTTT.

The V call is TRBV29-1, the J call TRBJ1-2; TRBD1 might be the D (5 bases). The germline gives CDR1 SQVTM, CDR2 ANQGSEA. This CDR3 has 10 residues. The V end was cut by 4 bases, the J end by 8 bases, with 8 bases between. The DNA of the CDR3 is TGCAGCGTTGTTCGGGGGGGCTACACCTTC. Translated, it gives CSVVRGGYTF. Together with reference TRBV29-1 and TRBJ1-2, the CDR3 gives the full variable domain: SAVISQKPSRDICQRGTSLTIQCQVDSQVTMMFWYRQQPGQSLTLIATANQGSEATYESGFVIDKFPISRPNLTFSTLTVSNMSPEDSSIYLCSVVRGGYTFGSGTRLTVV.

This clonotype was picked up a small number of times. V is TRBV9 and J is TRBJ1-5; 7 bases align to TRBD1. Germline V gene lookup returns CDR1 SGDLS and CDR2 YYNGEE. V shed 4 bases and J 3 bases; nucleotides not matched to a gene: 4. There are 14 residues in the CDR3. The CDR3 loop reads CASSRGTVNQPQHF. The DNA for the CDR3 is TGTGCCAGCAGCCGAGGGACAGTCAATCAGCCCCAGCATTTT.

As for this clonotype: Sequence at one end of the junction differs from germline and may be a read error. The chain carries TRBV5-6 and TRBJ1-2; weak D call: TRBD1 (5 bases). The CDR3 is 17 amino acids. Per germline, CDR1 SGHDT and CDR2 YYEEEE. The CDR3 DNA sequence: TGTGCCAGCAGCGCTGGGGTTTGGCAGGGATATAACTACGGCTACACCTTC. Encoded protein: CASSAGVWQGYNYGYTF.

The chain joins TRBV29-1 to TRBJ1-1; D not certain. The germline CDR1 and CDR2 sequences are SQVTM and ANQGSEA. CDR3 length: 13 residues. V was shortened by 6 bases and J by 4 bases, with 15 bases between the two germline ends. Written as DNA, the CDR3 is TGCAGCGTCCCGGGGTTCCGGGGCACTGAAGCTTTCTTT. Translation gives CSVPGFRGTEAFF. Supplemented by reference TRBV29-1 and TRBJ1-1, the full variable domain reads SAVISQKPSRDICQRGTSLTIQCQVDSQVTMMFWYRQQPGQSLTLIATANQGSEATYESGFVIDKFPISRPNLTFSTLTVSNMSPEDSSIYLCSVPGFRGTEAFFGQGTRLTVV.

This clonotype came up a few times. The chain employs TRBV29-1 and TRBJ2-7; 8 positions match TRBD2. The CDR3 has 15 amino acids. Germline values: CDR1 SQVTM, CDR2 ANQGSEA. V lost 4 bases to trimming and J lost 0 bases; unmatched junction nucleotides: 8. CDR3 sequence: CSVVAGGYSSYEQYF. In DNA form, the CDR3 reads TGCAGCGTTGTGGCGGGAGGTTATAGCTCCTACGAGCAGTACTTC.

The count of this clonotype is one. The germline gene is not matched at one end of the junction; a read error may be the cause. The J gene is TRBJ1-1, the V gene TRBV10-3; D not certain. Per germline, CDR1 ENHRY and CDR2 SYGVKD. This CDR3 spans 14 amino acids. This CDR3 is CASSDFALNTEAFF. CDR3 sequence (DNA): TGTGCCAGCAGTGATTTTGCGCTGAACACTGAAGCTTTCTTT.

The genes are TRBV12-3 or TRBV12-4 and TRBJ1-2; perhaps TRBD1 as D (6 bases). This CDR3 contains 13 residues. V lost 5 bases and J 5 bases, leaving 12 bases between the germline ends. CDR3: CASSPSGAYGYTF. The CDR3 region has the DNA TGTGCCAGCAGTCCCTCAGGGGCGTATGGCTACACCTTC.

The sample holds a few counts of this clonotype. This chain links TRBV20-1 with TRBJ1-5, with 9 bases identical to TRBD1. Trimming cost V 4 bases and J 6 bases; bases outside gene matches: 13. The CDR3 runs 16 residues. Germline V gives CDR1 DFQATT, CDR2 SNEGSKA (reference sequence). The CDR3 reads CSAIPGGQGNSQPQHF. The CDR3 bases are TGCAGTGCTATCCCGGGAGGACAGGGGAACAGTCAGCCCCAGCATTTT.

The DNA for the CDR3 is TGCAGTGCTCCCAGCTTCTCTGGGGCCAACGTCCTGACTTTC. It yields the protein CSAPSFSGANVLTF. The chain links TRBV20-1 to TRBJ2-6; D remains ambiguous. The length of the CDR3 is 14 residues. V gave up 5 bases and J gave up 0 bases, with 8 bases separating them. Germline values: CDR1 DFQATT, CDR2 SNEGSKA (reference sequence).

The rearrangement uses TRBV7-8 and TRBJ2-5; 12 bases are a match to TRBD1. Trimming cost V 5 bases and J 5 bases; bases outside gene matches: 15. Per the germline V gene, CDR1 is SGHVS and CDR2 is FQNEAQ. The CDR3 contains 18 residues. The CDR3 DNA is TGTGCCAGCAGCCGACCCCTCCGGGACAGGGGGCTGACGGAGACCCAGTACTTC. Translation gives CASSRPLRDRGLTETQYF.

The rearrangement links TRBV19 to TRBJ2-3; D uncertain. The length of the CDR3 is 12 residues. Germline assignment: CDR1 LNHDA and CDR2 SQIVND (reference sequence). Trimming cost V 3 bases and J 6 bases, with 7 bases left between them. As DNA, the CDR3 is TGTGCCAGTAGTATCGAAGCGGATACGCAGTATTTT. Residues: CASSIEADTQYF.

This clonotype showed up many times. The CDR3 sequence: CAITRDEGSSYEQYF. CDR3 sequence (DNA): TGTGCCATCACCAGGGACGAGGGCAGTTCCTACGAGCAGTACTTC. V usage is TRBV10-3 and J usage is TRBJ2-7; D is perhaps TRBD1 or TRBD2 (5 bases each). V was pared by 7 bases and J by 1 base, with 17 bases between. The germline V gene has CDR1 ENHRY and CDR2 SYGVKD. CDR3 length equals 15 residues.

This clonotype was seen ten or more times. J is TRBJ1-4 and V is TRBV2, with TRBD1 matching over 9 bases. Germline V lookup: CDR1 SNHLY, CDR2 FYNNEI. There are 14 residues in the CDR3. V shed 7 bases and J 3 bases; nucleotides not matched to a gene: 3. CDR3 protein: CASIWDRANEKLFF. CDR3 in DNA: TGTGCCAGCATCTGGGACAGGGCTAATGAAAAACTGTTTTTT.

This rearrangement joins TRBV7-3 to TRBJ1-2, with D maybe TRBD1 (6 bases). The germline gives CDR1 SGHTA, CDR2 FQGTGA. The V gene lost 5 bases and the J gene lost 2 bases, with 9 bases spanning the gap. This CDR3 is 13 amino acids long. The DNA for the CDR3 is TGTGCCAGCAGCGGACAGCGGAACTATGGCTACACCTTC. As protein: CASSGQRNYGYTF.

The CDR3 spells CASSRGGNTIYF. CDR3 nucleotide sequence: TGTGCCAGCAGCAGAGGTGGAAACACCATATATTTT. The chain employs TRBV7-9 and TRBJ1-3; D unclear. The CDR3 length is 12 residues. Germline V gene sequence: CDR1 SEHNR, CDR2 FQNEAQ (reference sequence). V lost 5 bases, J lost 3 bases, and 5 bases lay in between.

This clonotype was seen many times. This chain joins TRBV7-8 and TRBJ1-2; 7 nucleotides agree with TRBD1. J gave up 8 bases and V 5 bases, and 8 bases lay outside the gene matches. Germline CDR1 reads SGHVS; CDR2 reads FQNEAQ. The CDR3 covers 13 residues. The DNA of the CDR3 is TGTGCCAGCAGCCCAAGCGGACAGGTCGGCTACACCTTC. It is translated as CASSPSGQVGYTF.

The V call is TRBV29-1, the J call TRBJ2-3; D gene unclear. Germline CDR1 is SQVTM and CDR2 is ANQGSEA. Trimming shortened V by 1 base and J by 6 bases, and 2 bases separated the two germline ends. The CDR3 is 10 amino acids. Here the CDR3 reads CSVEGDTQYF. The CDR3 coding sequence is TGCAGCGTTGAAGGGGATACGCAGTATTTT.

At least ten counts were recorded for this clonotype. This chain connects TRBV25-1 to TRBJ1-1, with D uncertain. Germline V gene data show CDR1 as MGHDK and CDR2 as SYGVNS. The CDR3 totals 14 residues. Trimming removed 0 bases at V and 11 bases at J, with 16 bases between. CDR3 sequence reads: CASSEYLAGAGAFF. CDR3 nucleotide sequence: TGTGCCAGCAGTGAATATCTGGCAGGCGCCGGTGCTTTCTTT.

CDR3 nucleotides: TGCGCCAGCAGCCAGGATTTTTACGAGCAGTACTTC. This encodes CASSQDFYEQYF. The V and J genes are TRBV5-1 and TRBJ2-7; D is undetermined. There are 12 residues in the CDR3. In germline, CDR1 is SGHRS, CDR2 YFSETQ. V was clipped by 4 bases and J by 4 bases, with 9 bases between them.

V and J are TRBV7-3 and TRBJ2-7; 8 bases are a match to TRBD1. CDR1 and CDR2 (germline): SGHTA, FQGTGA. The CDR3 spans 17 residues. The V and J ends lost 5 bases and 0 bases, in that order; junction bases with no gene match: 12. This chain's CDR3 is CASSHLSTGANSYEQYF. The CDR3 DNA reads TGTGCCAGCAGCCACCTCTCGACAGGGGCGAACTCCTACGAGCAGTACTTC.